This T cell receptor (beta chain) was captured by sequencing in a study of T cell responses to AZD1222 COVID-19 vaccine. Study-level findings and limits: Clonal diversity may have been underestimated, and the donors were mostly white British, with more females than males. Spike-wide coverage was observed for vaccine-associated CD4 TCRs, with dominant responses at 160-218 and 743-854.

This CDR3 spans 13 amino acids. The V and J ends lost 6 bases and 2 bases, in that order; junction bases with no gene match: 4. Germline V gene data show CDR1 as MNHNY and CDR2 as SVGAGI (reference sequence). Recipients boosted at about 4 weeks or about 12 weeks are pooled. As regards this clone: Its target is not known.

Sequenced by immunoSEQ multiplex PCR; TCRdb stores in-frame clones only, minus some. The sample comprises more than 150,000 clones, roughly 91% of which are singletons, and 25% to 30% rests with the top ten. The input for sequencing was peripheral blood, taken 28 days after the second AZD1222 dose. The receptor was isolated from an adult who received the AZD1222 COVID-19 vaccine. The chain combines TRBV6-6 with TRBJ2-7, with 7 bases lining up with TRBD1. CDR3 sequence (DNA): TGTGCCAGCAGCCCTGGGACAGCCTACGAGCAGTACTTC. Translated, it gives CASSPGTAYEQYF.